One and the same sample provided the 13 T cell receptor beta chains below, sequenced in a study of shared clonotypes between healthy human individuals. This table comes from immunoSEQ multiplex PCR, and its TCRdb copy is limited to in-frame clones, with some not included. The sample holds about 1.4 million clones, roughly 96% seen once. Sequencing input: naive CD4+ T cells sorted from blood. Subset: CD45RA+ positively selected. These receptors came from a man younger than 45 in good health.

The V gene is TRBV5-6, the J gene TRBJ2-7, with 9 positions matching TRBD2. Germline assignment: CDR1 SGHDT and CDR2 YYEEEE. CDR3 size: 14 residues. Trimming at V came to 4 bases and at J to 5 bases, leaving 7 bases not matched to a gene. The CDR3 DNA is TGTGCCAGCAGCCCCGGGGTAGCGGGAGACGAGCAGTACTTC. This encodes CASSPGVAGDEQYF.

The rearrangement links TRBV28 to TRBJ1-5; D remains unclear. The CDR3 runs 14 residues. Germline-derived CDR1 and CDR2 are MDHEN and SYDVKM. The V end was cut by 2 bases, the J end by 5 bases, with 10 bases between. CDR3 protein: CASSLRDLDQPQHF. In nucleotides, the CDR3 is TGTGCCAGCAGTTTAAGGGATTTGGATCAGCCCCAGCATTTT.

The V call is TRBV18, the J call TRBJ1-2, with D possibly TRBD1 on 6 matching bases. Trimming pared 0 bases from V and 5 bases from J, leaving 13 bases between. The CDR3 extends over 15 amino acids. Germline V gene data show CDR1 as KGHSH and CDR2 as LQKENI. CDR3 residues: CASSPPGAGSYGYTF. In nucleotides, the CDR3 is TGTGCCAGCTCACCACCGGGGGCCGGTAGTTATGGCTACACCTTC.

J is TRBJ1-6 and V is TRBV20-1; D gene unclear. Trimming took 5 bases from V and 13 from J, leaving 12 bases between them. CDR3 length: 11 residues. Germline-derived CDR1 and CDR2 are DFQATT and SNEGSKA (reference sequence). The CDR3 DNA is TGCAGTGCTTGGCTCTTGGGGCCCCTCCACTTT. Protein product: CSAWLLGPLHF.

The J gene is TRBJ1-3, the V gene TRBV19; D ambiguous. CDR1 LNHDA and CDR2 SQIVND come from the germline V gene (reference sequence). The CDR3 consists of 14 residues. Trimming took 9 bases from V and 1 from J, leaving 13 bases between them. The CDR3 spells CASRLTGSGNTIYF. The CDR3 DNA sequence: TGTGCCAGCCGCTTAACCGGTTCTGGAAACACCATATATTTT.

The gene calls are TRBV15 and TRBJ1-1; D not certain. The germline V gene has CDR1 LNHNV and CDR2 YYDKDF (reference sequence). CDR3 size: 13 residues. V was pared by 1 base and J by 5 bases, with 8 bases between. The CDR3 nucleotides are TGTGCCACCAGCAGAGGACAAGGGACTGAAGCTTTCTTT. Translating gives CATSRGQGTEAFF.

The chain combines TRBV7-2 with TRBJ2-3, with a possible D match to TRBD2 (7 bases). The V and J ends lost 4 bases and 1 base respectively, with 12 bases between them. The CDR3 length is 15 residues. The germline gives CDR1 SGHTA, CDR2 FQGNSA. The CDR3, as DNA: TGTGCCAGCAGCTCCGCGGGGGCTGGCACAGATACGCAGTATTTT. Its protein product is CASSSAGAGTDTQYF.

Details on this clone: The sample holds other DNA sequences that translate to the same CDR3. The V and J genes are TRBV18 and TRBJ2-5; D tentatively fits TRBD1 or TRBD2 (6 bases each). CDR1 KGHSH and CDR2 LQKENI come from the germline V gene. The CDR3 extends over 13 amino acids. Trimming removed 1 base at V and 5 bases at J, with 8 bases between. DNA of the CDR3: TGTGCCAGCTCACCACGGAGGGGGGAGACCCAGTACTTC. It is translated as CASSPRRGETQYF. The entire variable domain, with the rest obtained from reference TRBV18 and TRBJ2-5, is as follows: NAGVMQNPRHLVRRRGQEARLRCSPMKGHSHVYWYRQLPEEGLKFMVYLQKENIIDESGMPKERFSAEFPKEGPSILRIQQVVRGDSAAYFCASSPRRGETQYFGPGTRLLVL.

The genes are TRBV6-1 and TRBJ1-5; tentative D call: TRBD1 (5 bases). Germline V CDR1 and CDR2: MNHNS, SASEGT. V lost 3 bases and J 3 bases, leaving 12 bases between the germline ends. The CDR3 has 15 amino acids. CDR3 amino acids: CASSETRGHNQPQHF. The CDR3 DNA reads TGTGCCAGCAGTGAGACTCGGGGCCACAATCAGCCCCAGCATTTT.

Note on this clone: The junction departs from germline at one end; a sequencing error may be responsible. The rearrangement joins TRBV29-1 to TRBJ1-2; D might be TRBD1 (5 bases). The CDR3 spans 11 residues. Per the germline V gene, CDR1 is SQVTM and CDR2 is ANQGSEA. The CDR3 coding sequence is TGCAGCGTTGAAGTAGCGGGGCCCCGCATCTTC. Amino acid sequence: CSVEVAGPRIF.

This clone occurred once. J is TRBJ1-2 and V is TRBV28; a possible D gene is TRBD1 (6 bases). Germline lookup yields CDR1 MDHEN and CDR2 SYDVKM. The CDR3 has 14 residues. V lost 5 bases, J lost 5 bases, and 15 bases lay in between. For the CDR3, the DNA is TGTGCCAGCAGTCCCCTTGGGGGCGTATATGGCTACACCTTC. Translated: CASSPLGGVYGYTF.

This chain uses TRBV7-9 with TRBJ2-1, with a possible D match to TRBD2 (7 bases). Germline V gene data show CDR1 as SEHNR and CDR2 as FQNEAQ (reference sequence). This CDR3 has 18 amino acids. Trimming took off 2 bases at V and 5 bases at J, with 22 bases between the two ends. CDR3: CASSLKQGLGGIDNEQFF. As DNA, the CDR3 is TGTGCCAGCAGCTTAAAACAGGGTTTGGGGGGGATAGACAATGAGCAGTTCTTC.

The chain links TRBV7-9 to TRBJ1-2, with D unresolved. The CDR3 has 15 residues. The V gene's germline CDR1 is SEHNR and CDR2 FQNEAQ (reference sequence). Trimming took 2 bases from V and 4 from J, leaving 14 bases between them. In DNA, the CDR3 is TGTGCCAGCAGCTTAAGAGACCGACTCATCTATGGCTACACCTTC. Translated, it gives CASSLRDRLIYGYTF.